This T cell receptor (beta chain) was obtained from a study of T cells in Graves' hyperthyroidism and ophthalmopathy. What was amplified from RNA transcripts were TCR beta CDR3 regions. First-round RT-PCR targeting the TCR CDR3 was performed with the HTBI primer set. Using its own MiXCR run on the multiplex PCR reads, TCRdb lists one record per CDR3 protein. The table includes just over 550,000 distinct CDR3 sequences, 40% to 55% detected once. Many counts were recorded for this clonotype. The sequence was obtained from a woman under 30 with Graves' hyperthyroidism. The sequenced sample consisted of peripheral blood or thyroid tissue (not recorded which).

CDR3 in DNA: TGCAGTGCTAGGCTACCTACCGGGACAGGTTATGGCTACACCTTC. This codes for CSARLPTGTGYGYTF. The genes are TRBV20-1 and TRBJ1-2; 8 nucleotides agree with TRBD1. Germline lookup yields CDR1 DFQATT and CDR2 SNEGSKA (reference sequence). V lost 3 bases to trimming and J lost 5 bases; unmatched junction nucleotides: 11. The length of the CDR3 is 15 residues.